The present entry profiles one T cell receptor (beta chain) with its context. What antigen it recognizes has not been identified. Base qualities were left out, and no much larger clone turns up one base away. Taken from cysteine to phenylalanine, the CDR3 has 15 residues. Only the CDR3 part of the read is kept: 45 bases, read in frame from the first base. CDR1 is given as SGHAT and CDR2 as FQNNGV, both from the germline V gene. V lost 8 bases and J lost 6 bases, and the count of bases not matched to a germline gene is 13. For deep sequencing of PBMC libraries, mostly 400 to 550 ng of input genomic DNA was used, and six replicates were run per sample. The immunoSEQ hsTCRbeta kit was used to prepare TCRbeta libraries, following the manufacturer's instructions. The completed libraries were mixed into a single pool at 3 nM, then sequenced with an Illumina NovaSeq 6000 S4 flow cell. The paper's processing steps were these. Raw data preprocessing and quality control were performed with the immunoSEQ Analyzer. The analysis was limited to productive rearrangements, and each clonotype was defined by a unique CDR3 amino acid sequence. Repertoire clonality was estimated as the Gini-Simpson index, which was calculated using the R package tcR. Student's t test was used to compare Gini indices, while Pearson correlation assessed associations with tumor size change. Drawn from immuneACCESS, this table holds only the in-frame rearrangements with V and J called that TCRdb kept. Clones are partly lost; checked studies trace under half to an unresolved V gene and leave the rest unexplained. The V and J calls and clone size are taken from that table; D and trimming were inferred from the DNA. The sample table records about 72,000 clones; around 83% of these occur just once. The top ten clonotypes cover 3% to 3.5% of the sample.

The data derive from a study of neoadjuvant anti-PD-1 for oral cavity cancer (dated by TCRdb to the early 2020s). Notes on the research overall: Before undergoing curative-intent surgical resection, most patients got three to four biweekly nivolumab doses at 3 mg/kg. Responders were defined as patients with complete response, partial response or stable disease by RECIST 1.1; non-responders were defined as patients with progression. A fourth nivolumab dose was given around day 43 to patients without progression, and definitive surgical resection was performed in those patients on days 50-56. An approximately 33% response rate was observed in the parent correlative cohort, in which around eleven patients were included.

Broad study findings and their caveats: After neoadjuvant nivolumab, non-responders showed significantly higher T cell clonality (Gini index) in PBMCs than responders did. Only a few patients per response group were included in the TCR analyses, and the authors called for validation in larger cohorts. Higher pretreatment blood TCRbeta clonality and lower post-treatment tumor TCRbeta clonality were correlated with higher pretreatment blood Treg/Th17 ratios.

Explained via the paper, the time point label denotes: before neoadjuvant nivolumab. Patients had been newly diagnosed with stage II-IVA oral cavity squamous cell carcinoma, and no prior systemic or radiation treatment had been given to the patients. Everyone in the cohort had locally advanced, HPV-negative oral cavity squamous cell carcinoma. No culture maintenance or expansion was done, as the peripheral blood mononuclear cells went straight to analysis. The samples were obtained from a longitudinal correlative study of a single-arm phase II trial testing neoadjuvant nivolumab in oral cavity squamous cell carcinoma. Genomic DNA-based TCRbeta sequencing was performed on subject-matched pre- and post-treatment PBMCs and tumors from three responders and three non-responders. Peripheral blood mononuclear cells were collected before nivolumab treatment and were collected again after treatment, at the time of surgery. The Maxwell RSC DNA from Cells kit was used to extract genomic DNA from PBMCs.

This TCR was sampled from a person between 35 and 79 years old with oral cavity squamous cell carcinoma. The sample in question was PBMCs, obtained before nivolumab (anti-PD-1) treatment. The rearrangement joined TRBV11-2 to TRBJ2-7; 10 of the junction bases match TRBD1. Read as DNA, the sequence is TGTGCCAGCGGGCCTGACAGGGGGCGGATAGGCGAGCAGTACTTC. Translated, it gives CASGPDRGRIGEQYF.